This T cell receptor (beta chain) comes out of a study of PD-1 blockade in classical Hodgkin lymphoma (dated by TCRdb to the early 2020s). Study-wide context: Nivolumab dosing was 3 mg/kg intravenously every 2 weeks, continuing until either disease progression or unacceptable toxicity. A peripheral blood immune signature of response to PD-1 blockade in classical Hodgkin lymphoma was defined using TCR beta sequencing and CyTOF.

The CDR3, from cysteine to phenylalanine, totals 13 residues. Only the CDR3 DNA stays, 39 bases, in frame from base 1. Clipping removes 7 bases from V and 3 bases from J, with 5 as the unmatched junction base count. CDR1 and CDR2 are read off the germline V gene as SQVTM and ANQGSEA. The time point label corresponds to: cycle 4 day 1 (C4D1), after 6 weeks of nivolumab. All trial patients had relapsed after autologous stem cell transplantation, with cohorts A, B and C differing in prior brentuximab vedotin exposure. The trial cohort was composed of under 70 patients with relapsed/refractory classical Hodgkin lymphoma, for whom complete response, partial response or progressive disease was recorded as best overall response. Single-agent nivolumab was administered to trial patients in the multi-cohort phase II CheckMate 205 trial. An independent review committee assessed best overall response by applying the 2007 International Working Group response criteria. Trial PBMCs were collected immediately before nivolumab initiation (C1D1) and during therapy at cycle 2 day 1 and cycle 4 day 1. Peripheral blood was collected in 8 mL Vacutainer Cell Preparation Tubes, from which PBMCs were isolated by centrifugation and then cryopreserved.

Notes on this clone: No antigen is known for it. No much larger clone exists at a distance of one base, and base qualities are not known.

Genomic DNA was extracted with the Qiagen DNeasy kit from unsorted PBMCs and from negatively selected CD4+ and CD8+ fractions. Using primers that anneal to V and J segments, immunoSEQ multiplex PCR amplified the TCR beta CDR3 regions. A synthetic immune receptor repertoire was used to minimize amplification bias, and any remaining bias was removed computationally after sequencing. As for the original processing: Repertoire diversity was quantified as the Shannon entropy index using custom Python scripts. Unsorted, CD4+ and CD8+ repertoires were analyzed separately, except in combined analyses where CD4+ and CD8+ sequences were merged in silico. Clonal expansion was defined as at least a 2-fold frequency increase after treatment relative to C1D1, with a pseudocount of 0.5 for undetected baseline clones. Clones with 0 or 1 copy at C1D1 were classified as singleton clones, and clones with 2 or more copies were classified as non-singleton clones. Clones expanded in unsorted samples were assigned a CD4+, CD8+ or unknown annotation through matching of protein sequences in sorted samples from the same patient. Diversity changes from C1D1 to C4D1 were tested in paired samples using Wilcoxon tests. Held by TCRdb, this immuneACCESS table contains in-frame sequences only and omits some clones. Under half of the omission traces to an unresolved V gene where checked; the cause of the rest is unknown. The V and J calls and the clone size are those of that table, but D and trimming were determined from the DNA. This sample gives about 41,000 clones in total; approximately 71% of them show up just once. The top ten constitute approximately 2.5% of the sample.

General study outcomes and caveats: CD4+ but not CD8+ TCR diversity rose significantly by C4D1 (p=0.0027 vs p=0.16), most apparent in complete responders (p=0.02). Trial patients with a complete response had baseline diversity similar to that of newly diagnosed patients, while partial responders and progressors had significantly lower diversity. The study covered only a single clinical trial cohort, and the causes of the repertoire differences, possibly disease activity or prior therapy, were still not defined. Lower diversity was observed in patients in whom nivolumab was started less than 1 year after ASCT, and these patients were excluded from later analyses so that confounding by immune reconstitution would be avoided. Baseline TCR diversity was reported to be lower in newly diagnosed patients than in healthy donors, and even lower in relapsed/refractory patients.

This TCR was sampled from a human donor with classical Hodgkin lymphoma. The specimen was peripheral blood mononuclear cells (PBMCs), collected before the fourth cycle of nivolumab. This receptor chain uses TRBV29-1 and TRBJ2-1, and 8 junction bases match TRBD2. Here the CDR3 is given as CSAYRGGYNEQFF. The DNA reads TGCAGCGCCTATCGGGGGGGCTACAATGAGCAGTTCTTC.